Below, 30 T cell receptor beta chains from the same sample are listed, as sequenced in a study of T-cell reconstitution after alpha-beta-depleted transplantation in children. As it was prepared, the TCRbeta library received unique molecular identifiers. Via MiXCR, TCRdb re-called the PCR reads, giving one row per CDR3 protein. The table has hundreds of thousands of distinct CDR3 sequences, 10% to 15% seen once. This specimen was PBMCs, mostly from graft donor cells, taken 360 days after TCRalphabeta/CD19-depleted stem cell transplant. The receptors come from a male patient aged 10 to 17 who had a stem cell transplant for acute myeloid leukemia, so the T cells may come from the graft donor.

This clonotype showed up just a few times. J is TRBJ2-7 and V is TRBV12-3 or TRBV12-4, with D perhaps TRBD1 (5 bases). Trimming removed 5 bases from V and 2 bases from J, with 10 bases in between. CDR3 length equals 13 residues. CDR3 region: CASSLTTAYEQYF. The CDR3 DNA is TGTGCCAGCAGTCTGACGACAGCCTACGAGCAGTACTTC.

V gene TRBV5-1 combines with J gene TRBJ2-4; 8 bases map to TRBD1. Germline lookup yields CDR1 SGHRS and CDR2 YFSETQ. V shed 0 bases, J shed 0 bases, and the junction held 8 bases outside the gene matches. This CDR3 is 18 amino acids long. The CDR3 bases are TGCGCCAGCAGCTTGGGGGACAGGCTATTAATAGCCAAAAACATTCAGTACTTC. Amino acid sequence: CASSLGDRLLIAKNIQYF.

J is TRBJ2-1 and V is TRBV28, with D perhaps TRBD2 (6 bases). V gave up 7 bases and J gave up 4 bases, with 11 bases separating them. The germline V gene has CDR1 MDHEN and CDR2 SYDVKM. The CDR3 spans 13 residues. The CDR3 nucleotides are TGTGCCAGCATGCTAGGAGGGTACAATGAGCAGTTCTTC. This encodes CASMLGGYNEQFF. Combining the CDR3 with reference TRBV28 and TRBJ2-1 gives the whole variable domain DVKVTQSSRYLVKRTGEKVFLECVQDMDHENMFWYRQDPGLGLRLIYFSYDVKMKEKGDIPEGYSVSREKKERFSLILESASTNQTSMYLCASMLGGYNEQFFGPGTRLTVL.

This rearrangement joins TRBV3-1 to TRBJ2-7; D tentatively fits TRBD1 or TRBD2 (7 bases each). The germline V gene has CDR1 LGHDT and CDR2 YNNKEL (reference sequence). Trimming cost V 3 bases and J 4 bases, with 16 bases left between them. CDR3 length equals 15 residues. The CDR3 protein is CASSHASGGGYEQYF. In DNA form, the CDR3 reads TGTGCCAGCAGCCACGCTTCAGGGGGAGGGTACGAGCAGTACTTC.

A few counts support this clonotype. This chain uses TRBV4-3 with TRBJ1-2; 10 bases fit TRBD1. CDR1 and CDR2 from the germline V gene are LGHNA and YSLEER. Trimming removed 4 bases from V and 6 bases from J; junction bases left unmatched: 5. The CDR3 is made up of 14 amino acids. The CDR3 is CASSPGQGIDGYTF. The CDR3 DNA is TGCGCCAGCAGCCCGGGACAGGGGATTGATGGCTACACCTTC.

This clonotype has only a few counts. The chain is built from TRBV5-1 and TRBJ2-5; D perhaps matches TRBD2 (5 bases). The CDR3 is 13 amino acids. Looked up from germline, CDR1 is SGHRS and CDR2 is YFSETQ. Trimming pared 5 bases from V and 3 bases from J, leaving 11 bases between. This chain's CDR3 is CASSRFGEETQYF. The CDR3 nucleotides are TGCGCCAGCAGTCGGTTCGGGGAAGAGACCCAGTACTTC.

The chain couples TRBV2 to TRBJ2-1; 12 nucleotides match TRBD2. The CDR3 loop spans 17 amino acids. Germline values: CDR1 SNHLY, CDR2 FYNNEI. V lost 8 bases to trimming and J lost 4 bases; unmatched junction nucleotides: 12. CDR3: CASSRTSGTGAYNEQFF. DNA of the CDR3: TGTGCCAGCTCCAGGACTAGCGGGACGGGGGCATACAATGAGCAGTTCTTC.

This clonotype was counted only a few times. The rearrangement links TRBV4-3 to TRBJ1-5; D may be TRBD1 (6 bases). The V gene's germline CDR1 is LGHNA and CDR2 YSLEER. The CDR3 loop spans 14 amino acids. Trimming took off 2 bases at V and 6 bases at J, with 11 bases between the two ends. The CDR3 here is CASSQITGSQPQHF. For the CDR3, the DNA is TGCGCCAGCAGCCAAATAACAGGGAGTCAGCCCCAGCATTTT.

The rearrangement joins TRBV7-9 to TRBJ2-7; the match to TRBD1 covers 10 bases. The CDR3 has 16 residues. Germline trimming cut 5 bases from V and 0 bases from J; bases unmatched to any gene: 7. Germline V gene lookup returns CDR1 SEHNR and CDR2 FQNEAQ (reference sequence). The DNA of the CDR3 is TGTGCCAGCAGCCGAAGGACAGGGGGACCCTCCTACGAGCAGTACTTC. Its translation is CASSRRTGGPSYEQYF.

This clonotype was seen only a few times. The chain is built from TRBV20-1 and TRBJ2-3; D gene ambiguous. Germline CDR1 and CDR2: DFQATT and SNEGSKA (reference sequence). Trimming shortened V by 0 bases and J by 4 bases, and 8 bases separated the two germline ends. The CDR3 is made up of 13 amino acids. CDR3 bases: TGCAGTGCTAGAGAGCCCCCTGCAGATACGCAGTATTTT. Its translation is CSAREPPADTQYF.

The sample holds many counts of this clonotype. This rearrangement joins TRBV29-1 to TRBJ2-1; 12 positions agree with TRBD2. Trimming took 3 bases from V and 3 from J; bases not matched to a gene: 6. The CDR3 extends over 16 amino acids. Germline V gene lookup returns CDR1 SQVTM and CDR2 ANQGSEA. The CDR3 DNA sequence: TGCAGCGTTGACACGACTAGCGGGAGCTTCTACAATGAGCAGTTCTTC. Its translation: CSVDTTSGSFYNEQFF.

The CDR3: CSVADFNQPQHF. The DNA for the CDR3 is TGCAGCGTTGCGGACTTCAATCAGCCCCAGCATTTT. The chain couples TRBV29-1 to TRBJ1-5; D gene uncertain. Deletions cut 4 bases from V and 3 bases from J, with 7 bases between. CDR3 length equals 12 residues. The V gene's germline CDR1 is SQVTM and CDR2 ANQGSEA.

This clonotype was seen many times. Here the CDR3 reads CSVEVWDSQETQYF. Here the CDR3 DNA reads TGCAGCGTTGAAGTGTGGGACAGCCAAGAGACCCAGTACTTC. The rearrangement uses TRBV29-1 and TRBJ2-5; 7 nucleotides align to TRBD1. Unmatched junction bases numbered 3, after V lost 1 base and J lost 1 base. The CDR3 has 14 residues. The V gene's germline CDR1 is SQVTM and CDR2 ANQGSEA.

This clonotype has just a few counts. The rearrangement uses TRBV11-1 and TRBJ2-3; 7 nucleotides agree with TRBD1. With V trimmed by 5 bases and J by 0 bases, 20 bases remained unmatched. Looked up from germline, CDR1 is SGHAT and CDR2 is FQDESV (reference sequence). The CDR3 covers 20 residues. The DNA for the CDR3 is TGTGCCAGCAGCCCGTGGGACAGAGTTTCCCCCTTTATTAGCACAGATACGCAGTATTTT. It is translated as CASSPWDRVSPFISTDTQYF.

A word on this clonotype: A much larger clone lies a single base off, so this may be a read error. The chain employs TRBV9 and TRBJ2-1, with 12 bases aligning to TRBD2. This CDR3 contains 16 residues. Per the germline V gene, CDR1 is SGDLS and CDR2 is YYNGEE. CDR3 loop: CASSVGSSGRGNKQFF. CDR3 in DNA: TGTGCCAGCAGCGTAGGGTCTAGCGGGAGGGGCAATAAGCAGTTCTTC.

This clonotype has ten or more counts. A junction boundary mismatches the germline segment, possibly from a read error. This chain connects TRBV12-3 or TRBV12-4 to TRBJ2-7; 10 bases are a match to TRBD1. The CDR3 is 13 residues long. CDR3 DNA sequence: TGTGCCAGCAGTCCAGGACAGGGGGAGGACGAGGGCTTC. This gives the protein CASSPGQGEDEGF.

With respect to this clonotype: A much larger clone lies a single base off, so this may be a read error. This CDR3 is CAISGLRDKLEQYF. CDR3 in DNA: TGCGCCATCAGCGGCCTCCGGGACAAACTCGAGCAGTACTTC. The gene calls are TRBV5-1 and TRBJ2-7; a possible D gene is TRBD1 (6 bases). CDR1 is SGHRS, CDR2 YFSETQ, per germline. The CDR3 covers 14 residues.

The gene calls are TRBV15 and TRBJ2-7, with 7 bases aligning to TRBD2. Germline lookup yields CDR1 LNHNV and CDR2 YYDKDF (reference sequence). The CDR3 runs to 14 residues. The trim removed 1 base at V and 7 bases at J, leaving 7 bases unmatched. The CDR3 here is CATSRGGGGREQYF. For the CDR3, the DNA is TGTGCCACCAGCAGAGGCGGGGGTGGGAGGGAGCAGTACTTC.

This sequence joins TRBV7-2 and TRBJ2-5, with 12 nucleotides matching TRBD2. CDR1 is SGHTA and CDR2 is FQGNSA in the germline V gene. The CDR3 length is 15 residues. Germline trimming cut 0 bases from V and 9 bases from J; bases unmatched to any gene: 5. This chain's CDR3 is CASSLATSGRMAQYF. The DNA for the CDR3 is TGTGCCAGCAGCTTAGCGACTAGCGGGAGAATGGCCCAGTACTTC.

V usage is TRBV7-3 and J usage is TRBJ2-2; possibly TRBD1 or TRBD2 for D (5 bases each). Germline lookup yields CDR1 SGHTA and CDR2 FQGTGA. V was clipped by 2 bases and J by 0 bases, with 10 bases between them. The CDR3 has 16 amino acids. The CDR3 DNA reads TGTGCCAGCAGCTTAGTGAGGGGCCCGAACACCGGGGAGCTGTTTTTT. It encodes CASSLVRGPNTGELFF.

The sample holds many counts of this clonotype. The J gene is TRBJ1-5, the V gene TRBV5-1; no firm D call. CDR1 SGHRS and CDR2 YFSETQ come from the germline V gene. V lost 0 bases and J lost 7, with 17 bases in between. This CDR3 is built from 16 residues. CDR3 in DNA: TGCGCCAGCAGCTTGGACCCCCCGGGGATGGGCCAGCCCCAGCATTTT. It specifies CASSLDPPGMGQPQHF.

This clonotype was picked up a small number of times. V usage is TRBV2 and J usage is TRBJ2-1, with 8 bases identical to TRBD2. V dropped 9 bases and J dropped 4; count of bases not matched to a gene: 20. The CDR3 length is 18 residues. CDR1 is SNHLY and CDR2 is FYNNEI in the germline V gene. CDR3 sequence (DNA): TGTGCCAGGGGGCCGGCTAGCGGGTACCAAAGGCCGTACAATGAGCAGTTCTTC. Translating it yields CARGPASGYQRPYNEQFF.

The rearrangement uses TRBV29-1 and TRBJ1-2; D remains unclear. The CDR3 has 14 residues. Per the germline V gene, CDR1 is SQVTM and CDR2 is ANQGSEA. V lost 5 bases to trimming and J lost 3 bases, with 16 bases between them. This chain's CDR3 is CSVLSTLKDYGYTF. The CDR3 region has the DNA TGCAGCGTTTTATCCACCTTAAAGGACTATGGCTACACCTTC.

The table lists this clonotype with a count of one. V and J are TRBV3-1 and TRBJ2-7, with unresolved D. V was clipped by 3 bases and J by 8 bases, with 14 bases between them. Germline values: CDR1 LGHDT, CDR2 YNNKEL (reference sequence). The CDR3 contains 13 residues. This CDR3 is CASSHTQEYQQYF. In DNA, the CDR3 is TGTGCCAGCAGCCATACCCAGGAATACCAGCAGTACTTC.

The rearrangement uses TRBV20-1 and TRBJ2-7; D is possibly TRBD2 (6 bases). The CDR3 sequence is 12 residues long. The V gene lost 3 bases and the J gene lost 4 bases, with 10 bases spanning the gap. From germline, CDR1 is DFQATT and CDR2 SNEGSKA (reference sequence). CDR3 sequence (DNA): TGCAGTGCTAGGTTGGGGGGTTACGAGCAGTACTTC. It encodes CSARLGGYEQYF.

Written as DNA, the CDR3 is TGTGCCAGCAGTTCCTTGGCGGGAGGGACAGAGACCCAGTACTTC. Translation: CASSSLAGGTETQYF. V is TRBV28 and J is TRBJ2-5, with TRBD2 matching 9 bases. Germline CDR1 MDHEN, CDR2 SYDVKM. The V and J ends lost 4 bases and 4 bases, in that order; junction bases with no gene match: 7. The CDR3 extends over 15 amino acids.

This clonotype was seen ten or more times. The rearrangement links TRBV12-3 or TRBV12-4 to TRBJ2-5; possible D gene TRBD2, 5 bases. V lost 6 bases and J lost 5, with 7 bases in between. The CDR3 is 11 residues long. In DNA, the CDR3 is TGTGCCAGCAGCCGGAGGGAGACCCAGTACTTC. Protein product: CASSRRETQYF.

This clonotype was counted a few times. The rearrangement links TRBV20-1 to TRBJ2-2; TRBD2 aligns across 8 bases. Germline assignment: CDR1 DFQATT and CDR2 SNEGSKA (reference sequence). V gave up 5 bases and J gave up 7 bases; unmatched junction bases: 6. The CDR3 runs to 13 residues. The CDR3, as DNA: TGCAGTGCTTTTCTAGCGGGCCTCGGGGAGCTGTTTTTT. This codes for CSAFLAGLGELFF.

This clonotype appeared a few times. The DNA of the CDR3 is TGCAGTGCTGACTTCTGGGAGGGGGACACTGAAGCTTTCTTT. This codes for CSADFWEGDTEAFF. The gene calls are TRBV20-1 and TRBJ1-1; tentative D call: TRBD1 (6 bases). The CDR3 consists of 14 residues. The V gene lost 5 bases and the J gene lost 3 bases, with 16 bases spanning the gap. In germline, CDR1 is DFQATT, CDR2 SNEGSKA (reference sequence).

The rearrangement links TRBV7-6 to TRBJ2-2; no clear D. CDR1 and CDR2 (germline): SGHVS, FNYEAQ. The CDR3 contains 16 residues. V was trimmed by 2 bases and J by 4 bases, leaving 14 bases between them. CDR3 region: CASSLLAAGGTGELFF. The CDR3 coding sequence is TGTGCCAGCAGCTTACTCGCGGCAGGCGGCACCGGGGAGCTGTTTTTT. Combining the CDR3 with reference TRBV7-6 and TRBJ2-2 gives the whole variable domain GAGVSQSPRYKVTKRGQDVALRCDPISGHVSLYWYRQALGQGPEFLTYFNYEAQQDKSGLPNDRFSAERPEGSISTLTIQRTEQRDSAMYRCASSLLAAGGTGELFFGEGSRLTVL.